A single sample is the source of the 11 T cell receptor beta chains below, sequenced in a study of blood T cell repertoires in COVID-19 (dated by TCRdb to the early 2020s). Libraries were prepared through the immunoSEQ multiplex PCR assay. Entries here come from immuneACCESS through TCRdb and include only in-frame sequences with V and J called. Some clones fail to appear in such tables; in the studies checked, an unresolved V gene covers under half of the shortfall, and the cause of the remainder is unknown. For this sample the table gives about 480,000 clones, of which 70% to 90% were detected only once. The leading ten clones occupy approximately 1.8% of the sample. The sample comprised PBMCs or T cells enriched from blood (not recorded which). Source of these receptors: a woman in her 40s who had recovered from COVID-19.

The CDR3 DNA sequence: TGTGCCTCGTGCGAAGTCGTGAACACCGGGGAGCTGTTTTTT. Translation: CASCEVVNTGELFF. The genes are TRBV30 and TRBJ2-2; no reliable D call. V lost 7 bases, J lost 1 base, and 13 bases lay in between. Germline V gene data show CDR1 as GTSNPN and CDR2 as SVGIG (reference sequence). CDR3 length equals 14 residues.

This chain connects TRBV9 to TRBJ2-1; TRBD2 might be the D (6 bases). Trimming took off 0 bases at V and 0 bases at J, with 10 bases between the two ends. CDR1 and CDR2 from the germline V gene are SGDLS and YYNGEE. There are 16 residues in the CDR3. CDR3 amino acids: CASSVGPGGSYNEQFF. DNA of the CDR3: TGTGCCAGCAGCGTAGGACCCGGGGGCTCCTACAATGAGCAGTTCTTC.

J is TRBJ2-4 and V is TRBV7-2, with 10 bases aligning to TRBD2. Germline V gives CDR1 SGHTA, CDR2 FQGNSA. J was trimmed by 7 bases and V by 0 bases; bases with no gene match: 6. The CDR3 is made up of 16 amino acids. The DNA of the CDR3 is TGTGCCAGCAGCTTAGCCCCTAGCGGGAGAATGAACATTCAGTACTTC. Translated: CASSLAPSGRMNIQYF.

Here the CDR3 DNA reads TGCGCCAGCAGCCCGACCGGGACTAGCGGGAGCCATGAGCAGTTCTTC. Translating it yields CASSPTGTSGSHEQFF. The genes are TRBV5-1 and TRBJ2-1, with TRBD2 identical over 14 bases. CDR1 SGHRS and CDR2 YFSETQ come from the germline V gene. The CDR3 spans 16 residues. The trim removed 4 bases at V and 8 bases at J, leaving 8 bases unmatched.

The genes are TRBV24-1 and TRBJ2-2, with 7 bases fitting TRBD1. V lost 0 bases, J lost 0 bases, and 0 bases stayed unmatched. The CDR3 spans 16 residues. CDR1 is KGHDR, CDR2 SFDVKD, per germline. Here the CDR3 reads CATSDLRGPNTGELFF. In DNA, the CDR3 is TGTGCCACCAGTGATTTGAGGGGGCCGAACACCGGGGAGCTGTTTTTT.

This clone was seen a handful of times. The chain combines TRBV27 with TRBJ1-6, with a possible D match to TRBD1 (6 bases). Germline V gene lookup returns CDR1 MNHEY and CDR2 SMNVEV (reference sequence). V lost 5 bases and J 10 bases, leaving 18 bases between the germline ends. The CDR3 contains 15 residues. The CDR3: CASSRSTGFGSPLHF. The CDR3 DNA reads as TGTGCCAGCAGTCGCTCCACAGGGTTCGGGTCACCCCTCCACTTT.

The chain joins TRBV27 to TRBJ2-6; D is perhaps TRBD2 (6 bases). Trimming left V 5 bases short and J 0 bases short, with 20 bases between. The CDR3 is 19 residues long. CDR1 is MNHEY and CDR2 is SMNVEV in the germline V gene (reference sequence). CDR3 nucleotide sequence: TGTGCCAGCAGTGGTGGGGGACTTGGAGTAAGCTCTGGGGCCAACGTCCTGACTTTC. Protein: CASSGGGLGVSSGANVLTF.

CDR3 nucleotides: TGTGCCAGCAGCGTAGGAGCGGGGGGTTGGAGTTCACCCCTCCACTTT. It is translated as CASSVGAGGWSSPLHF. The gene calls are TRBV9 and TRBJ1-6, with D tentatively TRBD1 (5 bases). Germline V lookup: CDR1 SGDLS, CDR2 YYNGEE. The ends were cut back, 0 bases at V and 9 bases at J, with 16 bases in the middle. The CDR3 sequence is 16 residues long.

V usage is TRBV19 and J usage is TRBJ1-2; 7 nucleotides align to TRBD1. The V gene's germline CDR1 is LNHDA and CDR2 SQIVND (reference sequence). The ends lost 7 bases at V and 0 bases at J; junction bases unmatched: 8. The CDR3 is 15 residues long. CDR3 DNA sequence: TGTGCCAGTACCTTGGAAGGGGGCGCTAACTATGGCTACACCTTC. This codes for CASTLEGGANYGYTF.

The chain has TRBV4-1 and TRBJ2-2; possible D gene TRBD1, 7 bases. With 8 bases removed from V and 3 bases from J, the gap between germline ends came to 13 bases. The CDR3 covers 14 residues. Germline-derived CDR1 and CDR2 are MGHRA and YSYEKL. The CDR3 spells CASRRGTYTGELFF. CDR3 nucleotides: TGCGCCAGCCGCAGGGGGACTTACACCGGGGAGCTGTTTTTT.

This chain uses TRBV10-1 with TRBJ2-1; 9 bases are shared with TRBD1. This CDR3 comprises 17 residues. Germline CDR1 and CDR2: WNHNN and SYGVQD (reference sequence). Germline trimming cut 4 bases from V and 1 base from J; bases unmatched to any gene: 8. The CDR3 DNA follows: TGCGCCAGCAGTGGACCGAGGACAGGGGCATCCTACAATGAGCAGTTCTTC. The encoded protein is CASSGPRTGASYNEQFF.